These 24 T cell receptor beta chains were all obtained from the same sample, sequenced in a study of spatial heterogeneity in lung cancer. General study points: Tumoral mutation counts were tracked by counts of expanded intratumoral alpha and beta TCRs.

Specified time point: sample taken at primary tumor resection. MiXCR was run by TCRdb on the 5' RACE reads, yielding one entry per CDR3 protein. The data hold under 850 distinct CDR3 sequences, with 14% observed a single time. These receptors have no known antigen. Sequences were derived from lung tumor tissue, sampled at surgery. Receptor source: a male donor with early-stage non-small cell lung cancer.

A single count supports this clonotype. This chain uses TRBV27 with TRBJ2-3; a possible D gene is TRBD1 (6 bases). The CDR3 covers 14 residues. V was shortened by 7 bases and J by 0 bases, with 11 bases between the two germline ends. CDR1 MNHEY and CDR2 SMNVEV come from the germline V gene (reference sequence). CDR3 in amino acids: CASTKTGSTDTQYF. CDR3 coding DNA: TGTGCCAGCACCAAGACAGGAAGCACAGATACGCAGTATTTT.

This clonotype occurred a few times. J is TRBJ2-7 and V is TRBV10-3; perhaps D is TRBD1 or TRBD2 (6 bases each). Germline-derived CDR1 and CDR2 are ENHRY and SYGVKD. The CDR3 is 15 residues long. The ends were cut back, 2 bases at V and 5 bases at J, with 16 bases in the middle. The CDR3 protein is CAISEVGGQIHEQYV. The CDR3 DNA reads TGTGCCATCAGTGAGGTGGGGGGCCAGATCCACGAGCAGTACGTC.

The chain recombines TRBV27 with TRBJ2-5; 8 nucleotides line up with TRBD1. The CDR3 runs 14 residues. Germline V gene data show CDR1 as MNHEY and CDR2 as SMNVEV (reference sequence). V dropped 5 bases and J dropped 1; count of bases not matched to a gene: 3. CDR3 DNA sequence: TGTGCCAGCAGTCCGGACAGGGTCCAAGAGACCCAGTACTTC. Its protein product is CASSPDRVQETQYF.

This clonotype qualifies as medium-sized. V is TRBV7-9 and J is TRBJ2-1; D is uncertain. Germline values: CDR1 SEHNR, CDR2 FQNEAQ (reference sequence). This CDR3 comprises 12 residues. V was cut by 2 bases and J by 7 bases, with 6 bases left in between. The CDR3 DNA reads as TGTGCCAGCAGCTTAACTGTGAATGAGCAGTTCTTC. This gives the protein CASSLTVNEQFF. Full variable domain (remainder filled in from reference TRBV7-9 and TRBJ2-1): DTGVSQNPRHKITKRGQNVTFRCDPISEHNRLYWYRQTLGQGPEFLTYFQNEAQLEKSRLLSDRFSAERPKGSFSTLEIQRTEQGDSAMYLCASSLTVNEQFFGPGTRLTVL.

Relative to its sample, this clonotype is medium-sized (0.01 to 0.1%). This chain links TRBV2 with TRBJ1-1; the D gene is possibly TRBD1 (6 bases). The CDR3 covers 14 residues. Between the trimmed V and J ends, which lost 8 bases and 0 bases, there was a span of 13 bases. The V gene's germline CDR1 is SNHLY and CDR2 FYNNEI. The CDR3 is CASLDSPLNTEAFF. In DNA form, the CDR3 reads TGTGCCAGCTTGGACAGCCCACTGAACACTGAAGCTTTCTTT.

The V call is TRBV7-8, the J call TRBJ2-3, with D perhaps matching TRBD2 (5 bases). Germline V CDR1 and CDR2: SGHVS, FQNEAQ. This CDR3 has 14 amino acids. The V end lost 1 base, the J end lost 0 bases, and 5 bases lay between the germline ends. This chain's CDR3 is CASSLGTSTDTQYF. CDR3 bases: TGTGCCAGCAGCTTAGGGACTAGCACAGATACGCAGTATTTT. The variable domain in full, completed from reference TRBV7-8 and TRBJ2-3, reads GAGVSQSPRYKVAKRGQDVALRCDPISGHVSLFWYQQALGQGPEFLTYFQNEAQLDKSGLPSDRFFAERPEGSVSTLKIQRTQQEDSAVYLCASSLGTSTDTQYFGPGTRLTVL.

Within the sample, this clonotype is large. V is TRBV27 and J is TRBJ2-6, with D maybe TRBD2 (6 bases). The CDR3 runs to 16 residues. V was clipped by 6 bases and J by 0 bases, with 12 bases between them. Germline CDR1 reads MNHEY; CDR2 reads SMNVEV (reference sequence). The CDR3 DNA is TGTGCCAGCAGCCTTTATAGCGGCTCTGGGGCCAACGTCCTGACTTTC. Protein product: CASSLYSGSGANVLTF.

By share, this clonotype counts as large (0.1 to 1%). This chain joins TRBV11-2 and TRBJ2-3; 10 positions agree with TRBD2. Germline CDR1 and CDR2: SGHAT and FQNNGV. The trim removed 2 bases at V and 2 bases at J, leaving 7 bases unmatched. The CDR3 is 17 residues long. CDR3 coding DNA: TGTGCCAGCAGCTTACTTGCTAGCGGGGGAAACACAGATACGCAGTATTTT. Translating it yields CASSLLASGGNTDTQYF.

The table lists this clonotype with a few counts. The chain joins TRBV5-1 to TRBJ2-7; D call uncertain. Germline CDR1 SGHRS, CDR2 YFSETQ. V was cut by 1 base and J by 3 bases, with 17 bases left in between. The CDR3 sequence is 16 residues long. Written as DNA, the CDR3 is TGCGCCAGCAGCTTGTCTCGATTTGTCGGACGCTACGAGCAGTACTTC. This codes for CASSLSRFVGRYEQYF. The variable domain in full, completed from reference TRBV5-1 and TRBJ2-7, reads KAGVTQTPRYLIKTRGQQVTLSCSPISGHRSVSWYQQTPGQGLQFLFEYFSETQRNKGNFPGRFSGRQFSNSRSEMNVSTLELGDSALYLCASSLSRFVGRYEQYFGPGTRLTVT.

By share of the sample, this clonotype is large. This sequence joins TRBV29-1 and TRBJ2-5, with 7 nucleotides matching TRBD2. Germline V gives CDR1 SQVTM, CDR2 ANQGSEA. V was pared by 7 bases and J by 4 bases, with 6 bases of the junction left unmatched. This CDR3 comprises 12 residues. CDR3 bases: TGCAGCGCCCGAGGCGGGGGAGAGACCCAGTACTTC. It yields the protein CSARGGGETQYF. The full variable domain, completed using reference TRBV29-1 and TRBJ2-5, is SAVISQKPSRDICQRGTSLTIQCQVDSQVTMMFWYRQQPGQSLTLIATANQGSEATYESGFVIDKFPISRPNLTFSTLTVSNMSPEDSSIYLCSARGGGETQYFGPGTRLLVL.

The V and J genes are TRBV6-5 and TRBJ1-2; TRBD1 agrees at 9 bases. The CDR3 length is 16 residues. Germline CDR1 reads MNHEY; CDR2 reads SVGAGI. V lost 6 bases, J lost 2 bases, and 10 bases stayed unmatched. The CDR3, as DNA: TGTGCCAGCAGCTACCGTGGGACAGGGAACAACTATGGCTACACCTTC. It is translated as CASSYRGTGNNYGYTF.

The CDR3 region is CAIDRNNTGELFF. Here the CDR3 DNA reads TGTGCCATTGACAGGAATAACACCGGGGAGCTGTTTTTT. The V gene is TRBV7-9, the J gene TRBJ2-2; maybe TRBD1 (6 bases). Germline values: CDR1 SEHNR, CDR2 FQNEAQ (reference sequence). The CDR3 is made up of 13 amino acids. The ends were cut back, 10 bases at V and 2 bases at J, with 11 bases in the middle.

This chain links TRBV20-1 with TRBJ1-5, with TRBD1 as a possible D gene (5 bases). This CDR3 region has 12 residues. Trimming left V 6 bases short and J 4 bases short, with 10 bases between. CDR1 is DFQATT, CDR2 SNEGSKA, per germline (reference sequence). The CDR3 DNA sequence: TGCAGTGCCCCAGACAGAAATCAGCCCCAGCATTTT. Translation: CSAPDRNQPQHF.

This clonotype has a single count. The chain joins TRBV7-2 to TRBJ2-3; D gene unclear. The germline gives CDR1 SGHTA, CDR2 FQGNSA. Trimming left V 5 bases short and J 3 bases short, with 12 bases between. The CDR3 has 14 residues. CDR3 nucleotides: TGTGCCAGCAGCCCGGCCCCCAGGACAGATACGCAGTATTTT. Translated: CASSPAPRTDTQYF.

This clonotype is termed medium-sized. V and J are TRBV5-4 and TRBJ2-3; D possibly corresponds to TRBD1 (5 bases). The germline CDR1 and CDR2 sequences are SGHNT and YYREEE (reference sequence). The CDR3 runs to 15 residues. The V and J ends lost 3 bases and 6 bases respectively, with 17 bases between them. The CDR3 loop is CASSSGALEVDTQYF. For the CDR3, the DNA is TGTGCCAGCAGCTCTGGGGCCCTAGAGGTTGATACGCAGTATTTT. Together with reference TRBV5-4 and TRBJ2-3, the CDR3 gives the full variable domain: ETGVTQSPTHLIKTRGQQVTLRCSSQSGHNTVSWYQQALGQGPQFIFQYYREEENGRGNFPPRFSGLQFPNYSSELNVNALELDDSALYLCASSSGALEVDTQYFGPGTRLTVL.

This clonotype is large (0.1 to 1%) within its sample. The CDR3 is CASSITGGSYEQYF. The CDR3 coding sequence is TGTGCCAGCAGCATCACAGGGGGTTCCTACGAGCAGTACTTC. The rearrangement links TRBV7-9 to TRBJ2-7, with 8 nucleotides matching TRBD1. V gave up 5 bases and J gave up 1 base; unmatched junction bases: 4. The germline CDR1 and CDR2 sequences are SEHNR and FQNEAQ (reference sequence). The CDR3 runs 14 residues.

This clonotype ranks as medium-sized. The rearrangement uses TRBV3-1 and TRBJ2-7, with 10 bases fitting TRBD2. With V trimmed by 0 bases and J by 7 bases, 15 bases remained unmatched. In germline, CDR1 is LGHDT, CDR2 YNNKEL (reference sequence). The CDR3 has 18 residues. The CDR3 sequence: CASSQDTAGGIPTGEQYF. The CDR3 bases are TGTGCCAGCAGCCAAGATACAGCGGGAGGGATCCCTACGGGGGAGCAGTACTTC.

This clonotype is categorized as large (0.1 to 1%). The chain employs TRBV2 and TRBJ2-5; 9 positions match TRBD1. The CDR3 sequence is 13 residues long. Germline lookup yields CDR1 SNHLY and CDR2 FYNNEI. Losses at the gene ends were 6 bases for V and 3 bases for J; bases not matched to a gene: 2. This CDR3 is CASSRDREETQYF. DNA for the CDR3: TGTGCCAGCAGCCGGGACAGGGAAGAGACCCAGTACTTC.

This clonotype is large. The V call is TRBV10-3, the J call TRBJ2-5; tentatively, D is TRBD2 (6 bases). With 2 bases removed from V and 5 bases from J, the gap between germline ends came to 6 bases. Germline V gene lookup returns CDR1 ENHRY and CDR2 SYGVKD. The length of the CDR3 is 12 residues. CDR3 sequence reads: CAISEGGETQYF. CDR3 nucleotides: TGTGCCATCAGTGAGGGGGGGGAGACCCAGTACTTC.

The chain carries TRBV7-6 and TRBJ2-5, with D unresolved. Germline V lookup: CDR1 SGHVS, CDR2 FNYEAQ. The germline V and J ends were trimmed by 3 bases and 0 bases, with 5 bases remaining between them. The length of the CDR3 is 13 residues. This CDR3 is CASSFTDQETQYF. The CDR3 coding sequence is TGTGCCAGCAGCTTTACAGACCAAGAGACCCAGTACTTC.

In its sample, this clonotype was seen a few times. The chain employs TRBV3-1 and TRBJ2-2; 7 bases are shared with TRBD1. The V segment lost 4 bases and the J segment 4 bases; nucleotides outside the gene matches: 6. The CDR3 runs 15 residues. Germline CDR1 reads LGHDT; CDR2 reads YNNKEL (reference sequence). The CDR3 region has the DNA TGTGCCAGCAGCCTCACCGGGACAGCCACCGGGGAGCTGTTTTTT. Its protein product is CASSLTGTATGELFF.

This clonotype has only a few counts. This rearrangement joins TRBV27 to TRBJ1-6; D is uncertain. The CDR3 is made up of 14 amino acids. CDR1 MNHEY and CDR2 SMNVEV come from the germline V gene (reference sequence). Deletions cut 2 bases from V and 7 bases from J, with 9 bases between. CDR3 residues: CASSLETLNSPLHF. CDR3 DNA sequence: TGTGCCAGCAGTTTAGAGACTTTGAATTCACCCCTCCACTTT.

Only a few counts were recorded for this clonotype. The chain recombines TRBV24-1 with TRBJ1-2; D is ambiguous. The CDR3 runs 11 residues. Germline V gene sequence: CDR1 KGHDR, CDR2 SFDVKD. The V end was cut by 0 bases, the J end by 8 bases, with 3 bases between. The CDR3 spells CATSDLRGYTF. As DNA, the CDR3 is TGTGCCACCAGTGATTTGAGGGGCTACACCTTC.

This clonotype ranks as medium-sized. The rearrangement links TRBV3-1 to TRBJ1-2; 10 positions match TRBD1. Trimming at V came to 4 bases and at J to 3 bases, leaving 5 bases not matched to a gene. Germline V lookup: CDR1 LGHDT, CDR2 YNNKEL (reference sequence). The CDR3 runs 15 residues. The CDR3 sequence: CASSLGTGDDYGYTF. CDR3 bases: TGTGCCAGCAGCCTGGGGACAGGGGACGACTATGGCTACACCTTC.